This note documents a single T cell receptor beta chain sequence. Its antigen is unknown. The germline V and J ends were trimmed by 3 bases and 1 base, with 7 bases remaining between them. Germline lookup yields CDR1 SGHRS and CDR2 YFSETQ. The CDR3 contains 13 residues. This specimen comes from a study of cytomegalovirus exposure and HLA in healthy donors. Study observations and caveats: The listing of approximately 160 TCR beta chains classed them as cytomegalovirus-associated.

With 60 Vbeta and 13 Jbeta primers, the PCR was carried out. The data were produced by immunoSEQ multiplex PCR, yet TCRdb's version contains in-frame clones alone and is incomplete. In the table there are about 170,000 clones, around 80% of which are singletons. This clonotype was sampled from a woman aged 30 to 39 in good health and CMV-seropositive. Source material: PBMCs. V is TRBV5-1 and J is TRBJ1-1; D is ambiguous. The CDR3 protein is CASSSTQNTEAFF. As DNA, the CDR3 is TGCGCCAGCAGCTCAACACAGAACACTGAAGCTTTCTTT.